This record concerns one T cell receptor (beta chain) sequence. With 5 bases removed from V and 6 bases from J, the gap between germline ends came to 11 bases. The length of the CDR3 is 13 residues. Germline V CDR1 and CDR2: SGHDT, YYEEEE. The data derive from a study of blood T cell repertoires in COVID-19. Sequenced by immunoSEQ multiplex PCR; TCRdb stores in-frame clones only, minus some. Of 50,000 to 70,000 clones in the sample, around three quarters were seen once. This TCR came from a man in his sixties with acute or convalescent COVID-19. Sample: peripheral blood. The genes are TRBV5-6 and TRBJ2-2; possible D gene TRBD1, 6 bases. The CDR3 loop is CASSRKGAGELFF. CDR3 in DNA: TGTGCCAGCAGTCGGAAGGGGGCCGGGGAGCTGTTTTTT.